A single sample is the source of the 24 T cell receptor beta chains below, sequenced in a study of shared clonotypes between healthy human individuals (dated by TCRdb to 2018 to 2021). CD8 naive samples were obtained by positive selection for CCR7 among CD45RO-negative cells, yielding a CD45RA+CCR7+ population from which TemRA cells were excluded. Library creation used the immunoSEQ multiplex PCR assay. Sourced from immuneACCESS, this table was stored by TCRdb with only in-frame sequences that have V and J called. A share of the clones is absent; for the studies checked, an unresolved V gene accounts for under half, and the remainder has no known explanation. Across this sample there are more than 2 million clones, with around 95% seen only once. The ten largest clones represent approximately 1.7% of the sample. Sequenced input: naive CD8+ T cells from PBMCs. The cell subset or site tag for this specimen amounts to: CD45RA+CCR7+. These receptor sequences come from a man between 18 and 29 years old in good health. Some clones in this sample may be carry-over from other donors' samples.

The chain combines TRBV14 with TRBJ2-2; D unclear. Trimming removed 1 base at V and 1 base at J, with 22 bases between. The CDR3 contains 20 residues. Germline CDR1 is SGHDN and CDR2 is FVKESK. CDR3 sequence: CASSQGDRLRWGLNTGELFF. The CDR3 coding sequence is TGTGCCAGCAGCCAAGGGGATCGCCTTCGATGGGGATTGAACACCGGGGAGCTGTTTTTT.

V usage is TRBV7-9 and J usage is TRBJ1-2, with 9 bases fitting TRBD1. V shed 5 bases, J shed 7 bases, and the junction held 8 bases outside the gene matches. The CDR3 is made up of 14 amino acids. Per germline, CDR1 SEHNR and CDR2 FQNEAQ (reference sequence). The CDR3 DNA reads as TGTGCCAGCAGCCTGGGGACAGGGTCCCCTGGCTACACCTTC. Translated: CASSLGTGSPGYTF. Full variable domain (rest looked up from reference TRBV7-9 and TRBJ1-2): DTGVSQNPRHKITKRGQNVTFRCDPISEHNRLYWYRQTLGQGPEFLTYFQNEAQLEKSRLLSDRFSAERPKGSFSTLEIQRTEQGDSAMYLCASSLGTGSPGYTFGSGTRLTVV.

The rearrangement uses TRBV7-9 and TRBJ1-1; D not resolved. The CDR3 has 14 amino acids. V was clipped by 1 base and J by 5 bases, with 11 bases between them. The germline V gene has CDR1 SEHNR and CDR2 FQNEAQ (reference sequence). The CDR3 DNA follows: TGTGCCAGCAGCTTAGAGGGTGAGGGTACTGAAGCTTTCTTT. It specifies CASSLEGEGTEAFF. Combining the CDR3 with reference TRBV7-9 and TRBJ1-1 gives the whole variable domain DTGVSQNPRHKITKRGQNVTFRCDPISEHNRLYWYRQTLGQGPEFLTYFQNEAQLEKSRLLSDRFSAERPKGSFSTLEIQRTEQGDSAMYLCASSLEGEGTEAFFGQGTRLTVV.

CDR3 region: CASSHIGGQGSYEQYF. CDR3 nucleotide sequence: TGTGCCAGCAGCCACATCGGAGGACAGGGGTCCTACGAGCAGTACTTC. This chain connects TRBV4-2 to TRBJ2-7, with 9 bases lining up with TRBD1. CDR1 is LGHNA and CDR2 is YNFKEQ in the germline V gene. Trimming cost V 3 bases and J 1 base; bases outside gene matches: 7. The CDR3 sequence is 16 residues long.

The chain employs TRBV14 and TRBJ2-1; D is unclear. The CDR3 loop spans 13 amino acids. V was clipped by 5 bases and J by 6 bases, with 11 bases between them. Germline V gene data show CDR1 as SGHDN and CDR2 as FVKESK. The CDR3 bases are TGTGCCAGCAGCGCCCAGCCGTCCAATGAGCAGTTCTTC. It is translated as CASSAQPSNEQFF.

This chain uses TRBV11-2 with TRBJ1-4; D unclear. The CDR3 totals 15 residues. Trimming left V 4 bases short and J 3 bases short, with 12 bases between. Per germline, CDR1 SGHAT and CDR2 FQNNGV. The CDR3 DNA reads TGTGCCAGCAGCTACCGGGGTGAAGCTAATGAAAAACTGTTTTTT. This sequence encodes CASSYRGEANEKLFF.

This chain links TRBV10-1 with TRBJ2-3, with D unclear. This CDR3 has 12 residues. Germline lookup yields CDR1 WNHNN and CDR2 SYGVQD (reference sequence). V was shortened by 2 bases and J by 4 bases, with 4 bases between the two germline ends. The CDR3 region has the DNA TGCGCCAGCAGTGAGCTAGCAGATACGCAGTATTTT. The encoded protein is CASSELADTQYF.

This sequence joins TRBV7-9 and TRBJ2-1, with TRBD1 identical over 10 bases. J lost 5 bases, V lost 4 bases, and 17 bases had no gene match. In germline, CDR1 is SEHNR, CDR2 FQNEAQ (reference sequence). The CDR3 totals 19 residues. CDR3 in amino acids: CASSSRMILRDRGHNEQFF. CDR3 bases: TGTGCCAGCAGCTCCAGAATGATACTCCGGGACAGGGGACACAATGAGCAGTTCTTC.

The chain couples TRBV7-2 to TRBJ2-7; 8 bases are a match to TRBD2. CDR1 and CDR2 (germline): SGHTA, FQGNSA. The CDR3 totals 14 residues. The trim removed 6 bases at V and 2 bases at J, leaving 6 bases unmatched. The CDR3 region is CASRGLESPYEQYF. CDR3 DNA: TGTGCCAGCAGGGGACTAGAAAGCCCCTACGAGCAGTACTTC.

V is TRBV7-9 and J is TRBJ2-3; the D gene is possibly TRBD1 (5 bases). V dropped 2 bases and J dropped 1 base, with 16 bases sitting between them. The CDR3 totals 17 residues. CDR1 is SEHNR and CDR2 is FQNEAQ in the germline V gene (reference sequence). In DNA, the CDR3 is TGTGCCAGCAGCTTACCCACCGGCAGGGAAGGCACAGATACGCAGTATTTT. Protein product: CASSLPTGREGTDTQYF. Together with reference TRBV7-9 and TRBJ2-3, the CDR3 gives the full variable domain: DTGVSQNPRHKITKRGQNVTFRCDPISEHNRLYWYRQTLGQGPEFLTYFQNEAQLEKSRLLSDRFSAERPKGSFSTLEIQRTEQGDSAMYLCASSLPTGREGTDTQYFGPGTRLTVL.

This sequence joins TRBV5-1 and TRBJ1-1; D possibly corresponds to TRBD1 (5 bases). This CDR3 spans 16 amino acids. Germline assignment: CDR1 SGHRS and CDR2 YFSETQ. V was cut by 4 bases and J by 6 bases, with 22 bases left in between. The CDR3 here is CASSIAGGWGAPEAFF. CDR3 coding DNA: TGCGCCAGCAGCATTGCCGGGGGATGGGGTGCCCCTGAAGCTTTCTTT.

V is TRBV7-2 and J is TRBJ2-1, with TRBD2 identical over 8 bases. The CDR3 has 17 amino acids. Germline V CDR1 and CDR2: SGHTA, FQGNSA. V was clipped by 2 bases and J by 1 base; unmatched bases: 7. The CDR3 DNA reads as TGTGCCAGCAGCTTAATAGCGGGGAAATCTTCCTACAATGAGCAGTTCTTC. Amino acids: CASSLIAGKSSYNEQFF.

The chain uses TRBV5-4 and TRBJ1-1; D uncertain. The CDR3 extends over 14 amino acids. The germline V and J ends were trimmed by 1 base and 0 bases, with 7 bases remaining between them. The V gene's germline CDR1 is SGHNT and CDR2 YYREEE (reference sequence). Here the CDR3 DNA reads TGTGCCAGCAGCTTGCTAGACGTGAACACTGAAGCTTTCTTT. This sequence encodes CASSLLDVNTEAFF. The full variable domain, completed using reference TRBV5-4 and TRBJ1-1, is ETGVTQSPTHLIKTRGQQVTLRCSSQSGHNTVSWYQQALGQGPQFIFQYYREEENGRGNFPPRFSGLQFPNYSSELNVNALELDDSALYLCASSLLDVNTEAFFGQGTRLTVV.

The chain joins TRBV28 to TRBJ2-2; TRBD1 matches 8 bases. The CDR3 length is 16 residues. V was clipped by 2 bases and J by 6 bases; unmatched bases: 8. The germline gives CDR1 MDHEN, CDR2 SYDVKM. The CDR3 region is CASSLNRGIGSGELFF. In nucleotides, the CDR3 is TGTGCCAGCAGTTTAAACAGGGGGATAGGTTCCGGGGAGCTGTTTTTT.

The chain uses TRBV5-1 and TRBJ2-1, with D tentatively TRBD1 (6 bases). The CDR3 runs to 17 residues. From germline, CDR1 is SGHRS and CDR2 YFSETQ. Trimming left V 3 bases short and J 5 bases short, with 21 bases between. The CDR3 DNA reads TGCGCCAGCAGCTATCGATGGGGGCAGGGCGACCACAATGAGCAGTTCTTC. This encodes CASSYRWGQGDHNEQFF.

This chain links TRBV11-2 with TRBJ1-4, with D perhaps TRBD1 (5 bases). The CDR3 consists of 16 residues. Germline V gene data show CDR1 as SGHAT and CDR2 as FQNNGV. Trimming stripped 5 bases from V and 1 base from J, with 14 bases between. The CDR3 reads CASSTDSGGTNEKLFF. DNA for the CDR3: TGTGCCAGCAGCACTGACAGCGGGGGAACTAATGAAAAACTGTTTTTT.

The V and J genes are TRBV6-1 and TRBJ2-2; D not certain. This CDR3 region has 15 residues. The germline CDR1 and CDR2 sequences are MNHNS and SASEGT. V dropped 7 bases and J dropped 6 bases, with 18 bases sitting between them. CDR3 loop: CASIPANGPAGELFF. Here the CDR3 DNA reads TGTGCCAGCATCCCGGCTAACGGCCCGGCCGGGGAGCTGTTTTTT.

Written as DNA, the CDR3 is TGTGCCAGCAGCAAACTAGCGGAGCGTTTCTACGAGCAGTACTTC. Its protein product is CASSKLAERFYEQYF. The gene calls are TRBV13 and TRBJ2-7; 8 bases align to TRBD2. This CDR3 is built from 15 residues. CDR1 and CDR2 (germline): PRHDT, FYEKMQ (reference sequence). V was clipped by 5 bases and J by 3 bases; unmatched bases: 9.

The V call is TRBV29-1, the J call TRBJ2-1; TRBD1 aligns across 9 bases. CDR1 is SQVTM, CDR2 ANQGSEA, per germline. J was trimmed by 4 bases and V by 6 bases; bases with no gene match: 13. The CDR3 totals 16 residues. CDR3 region: CSVCPPDRGTYNEQFF. The DNA for the CDR3 is TGCAGCGTCTGCCCACCGGACAGGGGTACGTACAATGAGCAGTTCTTC.

The chain links TRBV28 to TRBJ2-6, with 9 positions matching TRBD1. The CDR3 has 17 amino acids. The junction had 3 bases not matched to a gene; V was cut back by 1 base and J by 2 bases. Germline lookup yields CDR1 MDHEN and CDR2 SYDVKM. The CDR3 bases are TGTGCCAGCAGTTTATATACAGGGGGCGCTGGGGCCAACGTCCTGACTTTC. Amino acids: CASSLYTGGAGANVLTF.

The chain has TRBV5-6 and TRBJ2-3; maybe TRBD1 (6 bases). The CDR3 has 16 amino acids. Germline-derived CDR1 and CDR2 are SGHDT and YYEEEE. The V gene lost 3 bases and the J gene lost 2 bases, with 16 bases spanning the gap. The CDR3 spells CASSYKGHISTDTQYF. The DNA for the CDR3 is TGTGCCAGCAGCTACAAGGGACACATTTCCACAGATACGCAGTATTTT.

The chain has TRBV5-1 and TRBJ2-7; the D gene is possibly TRBD2 (5 bases). CDR1 and CDR2 (germline): SGHRS, YFSETQ. The CDR3 totals 15 residues. Trimming removed 0 bases from V and 3 bases from J, with 13 bases in between. The CDR3 DNA reads as TGCGCCAGCAGCTTGGAGGACTCACCCCGCTACGAGCAGTACTTC. Its translation: CASSLEDSPRYEQYF.

V is TRBV4-1 and J is TRBJ2-6; no firm D call. There are 17 residues in the CDR3. Trimming pared 5 bases from V and 0 bases from J, leaving 14 bases between. CDR1 is MGHRA and CDR2 is YSYEKL in the germline V gene. This chain's CDR3 is CASSASRTSSGANVLTF. CDR3 nucleotides: TGCGCCAGCAGCGCCAGTCGGACCAGCTCTGGGGCCAACGTCCTGACTTTC.

The gene calls are TRBV28 and TRBJ1-2; TRBD1 might be the D (5 bases). V was clipped by 5 bases and J by 4 bases, with 23 bases between them. Germline loops: CDR1 MDHEN, CDR2 SYDVKM. The CDR3 covers 17 residues. CDR3 in DNA: TGTGCCAGCAGTATTCCTTCGGGGGTTGGGCGGCCCTATGGCTACACCTTC. Its protein is CASSIPSGVGRPYGYTF.